This TCR beta chain was retrieved from a study of cytomegalovirus exposure and HLA in healthy donors listed by TCRdb under 2017. For context, the study as a whole: According to a later analysis, the 120 or so validation repertoires were produced on the same platform as the 700 or so repertoires of the first cohort. The study aimed to test whether signatures of past pathogen exposure could be identified by cataloging public T cell receptors. In addition to the first cohort of 650 to 750 subjects, a separate validation cohort of 120 different subjects was used. To predict cytomegalovirus infection status, the study brought together high-throughput TCR immunosequencing, statistical association of individual TCRs with disease status, and machine learning. Study-level results and caveats: All 130 or so repertoires were used to score co-occurrence in the validation cohort in a later analysis, because that analysis had no HLA typing for the cohort. A later analysis found that TCRs clustered in the first cohort also tended to co-occur in the 95 to 150 validation repertoires, with more than 90% of cluster scores above 0. The study listed 170 or so TCR beta chains as associated with cytomegalovirus. Cytomegalovirus status was reported to be diagnosed by the classifier with high specificity and sensitivity in both the original and validation cohorts. The authors suggested that the approach could potentially be generalized to other disease states and immunological phenotypes. Most TCR sequences were observed very rarely across donors, whereas some public TCRs were present in many individuals. Three of the identified cytomegalovirus-associated TCR beta chains were confirmed in vitro to be specific for cytomegalovirus antigens.

The donors belonged to the validation cohort of roughly 120 subjects, which was separate from the 666-subject first cohort. To note about this clone: Its antigen specificity is not known. Base qualities were left out, and no much larger clone turns up one base away.

Taken from cysteine to phenylalanine, the CDR3 has 14 residues. Left in the record is the CDR3 DNA by itself, 42 bases read in frame from the first base. CDR1 SGHDT and CDR2 YYEEEE are derived from the germline V gene. The V and J ends are trimmed by 6 bases and 4 bases, leaving 17 bases between them. Libraries were made using the immunoSEQ multiplex PCR assay. The published analysis was carried out like this. A statistical classification framework was built for diagnosing cytomegalovirus status from the catalog of TCR beta chain sequences. TCRdb carries this immuneACCESS record with in-frame sequences only. Its versions omit some clonotypes, under half of them owing to an unresolved V gene in the studies checked, with the rest unexplained. The D gene and trimming were derived from the DNA, and the V and J assignments and clone size from that table. The sample has a few hundred thousand clones on record, approximately 88% of them singletons. In total, the top ten clones hold roughly 13% of the sample.

Recombination connected TRBV5-6 to TRBJ2-7; 5 matching bases give a weak D call of TRBD1. Sequenced sample: PBMCs. This clonotype originated in a woman under 40 in good health and CMV-seropositive. The CDR3 corresponds to CASTLMSGRYEQYF. In nucleotides, the sequence is TGTGCCAGCACCTTAATGTCAGGGCGATACGAGCAGTACTTC.